The source of this TCR beta chain is a study of cytomegalovirus exposure and HLA in healthy donors. The CDR3 is 15 residues long. Germline lookup yields CDR1 SGHVS and CDR2 FQNEAQ. The V and J ends lost 5 bases and 0 bases respectively, with 11 bases between them. TCRdb's copy holds only in-frame clones and misses some; the assay was immunoSEQ multiplex PCR. The sample includes 250,000 to 350,000 clones, around nine tenths of them seen just once. The chain combines TRBV7-8 with TRBJ1-5; possibly TRBD1 for D (5 bases). Sample: PBMCs. This TCR derives from a woman aged 18-29 years in good health and CMV-seronegative. The chain's CDR3 is CASSPRTNSNQPQHF. CDR3 DNA sequence: TGTGCCAGCAGCCCCCGGACAAATAGCAATCAGCCCCAGCATTTT.